The 14 T cell receptor beta chains below were found in one sample sequenced in a study of shared clonotypes between healthy human individuals. TCRdb's table, derived via immunoSEQ multiplex PCR, lists solely in-frame clones and lacks some. Of some 2.1 million clones in the sample, over 85% were seen once. The sequencing sample was made of naive CD4+ T cells sorted from blood. As to subset: CD45RA+ positively selected. The receptors stem from a man in his late teens or twenties in good health.

The rearrangement uses TRBV9 and TRBJ2-7, with D possibly TRBD2 on 6 matching bases. Germline V lookup: CDR1 SGDLS, CDR2 YYNGEE. The germline V and J ends were trimmed by 0 bases and 0 bases, with 13 bases remaining between them. CDR3 size: 16 residues. DNA of the CDR3: TGTGCCAGCAGCGTAGCGGAGGGTGGAAGCTCCTACGAGCAGTACTTC. Residues: CASSVAEGGSSYEQYF.

This clone was recorded once. V and J are TRBV5-6 and TRBJ2-4, with TRBD2 matching over 7 bases. The J call is in doubt because the DNA end fits TRBJ2-5 better. The CDR3 is 13 residues long. Germline CDR1 SGHDT, CDR2 YYEEEE. CDR3 sequence (DNA): TGTGCCAGCAGCTTGTTCGGCGGGAGGACCCAGTACTTC. Amino acids: CASSLFGGRTQYF.

This chain joins TRBV28 and TRBJ2-5, with D uncertain. The CDR3 has 13 residues. Trimming left V 10 bases short and J 3 bases short, with 15 bases between. From germline, CDR1 is MDHEN and CDR2 SYDVKM. The CDR3 spells CATRRADEETQYF. CDR3 DNA: TGTGCCACTCGTAGGGCAGACGAAGAGACCCAGTACTTC.

V and J are TRBV7-9 and TRBJ1-3, with no clear D. This CDR3 region has 17 residues. Germline V gives CDR1 SEHNR, CDR2 FQNEAQ (reference sequence). Trimming stripped 3 bases from V and 0 bases from J, with 15 bases between. For the CDR3, the DNA is TGTGCCAGCAGCTTTCCACCCCAAGGGAACTCTGGAAACACCATATATTTT. Translation: CASSFPPQGNSGNTIYF. Supplemented by reference TRBV7-9 and TRBJ1-3, the full variable domain reads DTGVSQNPRHKITKRGQNVTFRCDPISEHNRLYWYRQTLGQGPEFLTYFQNEAQLEKSRLLSDRFSAERPKGSFSTLEIQRTEQGDSAMYLCASSFPPQGNSGNTIYFGEGSWLTVV.

The J gene is TRBJ2-7, the V gene TRBV5-1; tentatively, D is TRBD2 (6 bases). This CDR3 has 12 amino acids. Germline V gene data show CDR1 as SGHRS and CDR2 as YFSETQ. V lost 7 bases and J lost 3, with 11 bases in between. CDR3 nucleotides: TGCGCCAGCGGGGCGGGGTACTACGAGCAGTACTTC. Translated, it gives CASGAGYYEQYF.

The chain carries TRBV29-1 and TRBJ2-3; no clear D. The CDR3 extends over 13 amino acids. Trimming cost V 7 bases and J 2 bases, with 13 bases left between them. The germline CDR1 and CDR2 sequences are SQVTM and ANQGSEA. This CDR3 reads CSAGVGSTDTQYF. The CDR3 DNA follows: TGCAGCGCTGGGGTGGGGTCCACAGATACGCAGTATTTT.

This chain uses TRBV6-1 with TRBJ2-7, with D hard to call. The ends were cut back, 8 bases at V and 4 bases at J, with 21 bases in the middle. CDR3 length: 15 amino acids. Per the germline V gene, CDR1 is MNHNS and CDR2 is SASEGT. CDR3 amino acids: CASAQSFGIPYEQYF. Written as DNA, the CDR3 is TGTGCCAGCGCCCAGAGTTTCGGAATTCCTTACGAGCAGTACTTC.

This chain joins TRBV6-5 and TRBJ2-5, with 11 bases aligning to TRBD2. Germline V CDR1 and CDR2: MNHEY, SVGAGI. The V and J ends lost 4 bases and 5 bases, in that order; junction bases with no gene match: 9. The CDR3 covers 16 residues. CDR3 loop: CASSSRPRTSGETQYF. Written as DNA, the CDR3 is TGTGCCAGCAGTTCGAGACCACGGACTAGCGGGGAGACCCAGTACTTC.

The chain carries TRBV6-6 and TRBJ2-5; D is unclear. From germline, CDR1 is MNHNY and CDR2 SVGAGI (reference sequence). The CDR3 is made up of 12 amino acids. V was cut by 2 bases and J by 4 bases, with 5 bases left in between. The CDR3: CASSYARETQYF. As DNA, the CDR3 is TGTGCCAGCAGTTACGCGAGAGAGACCCAGTACTTC.

The chain combines TRBV2 with TRBJ2-3; a possible D gene is TRBD1 (6 bases). This CDR3 comprises 14 residues. V was trimmed by 7 bases and J by 2 bases, leaving 13 bases between them. Germline V lookup: CDR1 SNHLY, CDR2 FYNNEI. CDR3 coding DNA: TGTGCCAGCATGGGACACTTCATCACAGATACGCAGTATTTT. Encoded protein: CASMGHFITDTQYF.

V and J are TRBV19 and TRBJ1-3; D perhaps matches TRBD1 (5 bases). Between the trimmed V and J ends, which lost 11 bases and 5 bases, there was a span of 22 bases. This CDR3 is built from 15 residues. The germline V gene encodes CDR1 LNHDA and CDR2 SQIVND (reference sequence). The CDR3 coding sequence is TGTGCCGCCGGGGAGAAGGGACTGGGGCGAAACACCATATATTTT. Translation: CAAGEKGLGRNTIYF.

The chain joins TRBV30 to TRBJ2-7; 7 nucleotides line up with TRBD1. The CDR3 is 17 amino acids. Trimming at V came to 0 bases and at J to 2 bases, leaving 13 bases not matched to a gene. CDR1 GTSNPN and CDR2 SVGIG come from the germline V gene (reference sequence). The DNA for the CDR3 is TGTGCCTGGAGTGTACAATCCCTCCGGGACAGAGCCTACGAGCAGTACTTC. Translated, it gives CAWSVQSLRDRAYEQYF.

The chain has TRBV18 and TRBJ2-3; D is unclear. This CDR3 region has 13 residues. The germline V gene has CDR1 KGHSH and CDR2 LQKENI. The V end was cut by 11 bases, the J end by 2 bases, with 14 bases between. The CDR3 here is CAGARDITDTQYF. In nucleotides, the CDR3 is TGTGCCGGAGCACGCGATATCACAGATACGCAGTATTTT.

The J gene is TRBJ1-2, the V gene TRBV6-1; a possible D gene is TRBD1 (5 bases). The CDR3 consists of 11 residues. V shed 4 bases and J shed 7 bases, with 7 bases lying between them. Per the germline V gene, CDR1 is MNHNS and CDR2 is SASEGT. The CDR3 sequence: CASSVGVGYTF. The CDR3 DNA reads TGTGCCAGCAGTGTAGGGGTTGGCTACACCTTC.